The rows below give T cell receptor beta chains drawn from one sample of a study of T cell responses to AZD1222 COVID-19 vaccine. Sequencing used immunoSEQ multiplex PCR; TCRdb keeps in-frame clones, though not all of them. The sample contains about 200,000 clones, 80% to 95% of which appear only once. This specimen consisted of peripheral blood, obtained 28 days after the second AZD1222 dose. These receptors originate from an adult who received the AZD1222 COVID-19 vaccine. The CDR3 runs from the conserved cysteine through the conserved F or W. Each record gives: D gene, J gene, clone size, V gene, CDR3 DNA, CDR3 protein. A D gene is named only where the DNA matches it firmly. Clone size is shown for a subset of rows, as once, few, many or a class of expanded clone.

>TRBD1|TRBJ2-2|.|TRBV7-3
TGTGCCAGCAGCTCCTGGACAGGGCCCGGGGAGCTGTTTTTT
CASSSWTGPGELFF
>.|TRBJ1-4|.|TRBV7-3
TGTGCCAGCAGCTCCTTAAATGAAAAACTGTTTTTT
CASSSLNEKLFF
>TRBD2|TRBJ2-2|.|TRBV6-5
TGTGCCAGCAGTCCTAGAGCGGGAGGGTACGGGGAGCTGTTTTTT
CASSPRAGGYGELFF
>TRBD2|TRBJ2-7|.|TRBV7-3
TGTGCCAGCAGCTTAAGGGCAGGGACTAGCGGGAGCCCAGCCTACGAGCAGTACTTC
CASSLRAGTSGSPAYEQYF
>.|TRBJ2-2|few|TRBV5-1
TGCGCCAGCAGGGACAGCTTATATGCCGGGGAGCTGTTTTTT
CASRDSLYAGELFF
>TRBD1|TRBJ2-7|.|TRBV6-5
TGTGCCAGCTCGGGGACAGGAGCCATCTCCTACGAGCAGTACTTC
CASSGTGAISYEQYF
>TRBD1|TRBJ1-5|.|TRBV30
TGTGCCTGGGGGACAGGGAAAGGCAATCAGCCCCAGCATTTT
CAWGTGKGNQPQHF
>.|TRBJ1-1|.|TRBV14
TGTGCCAGCAGCGGCCCCGGTTCTCCGCCCAAAGCTTTCTTT
CASSGPGSPPKAFF
>.|TRBJ1-5|.|TRBV6-5
TGTGCCAGCAGGACGGCGTTGGGGGATCAGCCCCAGCATTTT
CASRTALGDQPQHF
>TRBD1|TRBJ2-7|.|TRBV5-1
TGCGCCAGCAGCTTGGGCCCACAGGGGTACGAGCAGTACTTC
CASSLGPQGYEQYF
>TRBD1|TRBJ1-6|.|TRBV5-4
TGTGCCAGCAGCCCCCGGACAGGGTATAATTCACCCCTCCACTTT
CASSPRTGYNSPLHF
>.|TRBJ1-1|.|TRBV9
TGTGCCAGCAGCGCCTACTCAGATATGAACACTGAAGCTTTCTTT
CASSAYSDMNTEAFF
>.|TRBJ2-2|.|TRBV25-1
TGTGCCAGCAGTAGCAAGGCGGGAACCGGGGAGCTGTTTTTT
CASSSKAGTGELFF
>TRBD1|TRBJ1-6|.|TRBV6-5
TGTGCCAGCAGAAGTCCGACAGGGAGGGAATCACCCCTCCACTTT
CASRSPTGRESPLHF
>.|TRBJ2-1|.|TRBV21-1
TGTGCCAGCAGCATAAGGCTAGCGGGAGGCCATAATGAGCAGTTCTTC
CASSIRLAGGHNEQFF
>.|TRBJ1-1|once|TRBV19
TGTGCCAGTAGTATGGCCGGGGCAGGGAGAGACACTGAAGCTTTCTTT
CASSMAGAGRDTEAFF
>.|TRBJ1-2|once|TRBV5-4
TGTGCCAGCAGCTTGGGCCCTCACAGGGATCAGGGCTACACCTTC
CASSLGPHRDQGYTF
>TRBD1|TRBJ1-2|.|TRBV3-1/TRBV3-2
TGTGCCAGCAGCCAAGACTGGGTGGCAGGGGGCGTTGGCTACACCTTC
CASSQDWVAGGVGYTF
>TRBD2|TRBJ2-3|.|TRBV5-5
TGTGCCAGCAGCTTGAGCGGGAACACAGATACGCAGTATTTT
CASSLSGNTDTQYF